This paragraph reports one T cell receptor beta chain. As yet, its antigen is unknown. The CDR3 extends over 15 amino acids. The germline V gene encodes CDR1 LGHDT and CDR2 YNNKEL (reference sequence). V gave up 0 bases and J gave up 1 base, with 10 bases separating them. TCRdb reprocessed the 5' RACE reads with MiXCR, giving one entry per CDR3 protein. The sample has fewer than 700,000 distinct CDR3 sequences, about 22% seen once. This sample was taken from a study of T-cell memory formation after mild COVID-19. Points from the study as a whole: Clones from the second wave (peaking day 37) had unconfirmed SARS-CoV-2 specificity.

The receptor was isolated from an adult woman who had mild COVID-19 (a few samples of this study predate the infection). Cell type and time point are not known. Sequenced input: PBMCs or a T cell subset sorted from them (not recorded which). This chain links TRBV3-1 with TRBJ2-7; D gene uncertain. The CDR3 bases are TGTGCCAGCAGCCAAGAAATACGACGGTCCTACGAGCAGTACTTC. Translation gives CASSQEIRRSYEQYF.